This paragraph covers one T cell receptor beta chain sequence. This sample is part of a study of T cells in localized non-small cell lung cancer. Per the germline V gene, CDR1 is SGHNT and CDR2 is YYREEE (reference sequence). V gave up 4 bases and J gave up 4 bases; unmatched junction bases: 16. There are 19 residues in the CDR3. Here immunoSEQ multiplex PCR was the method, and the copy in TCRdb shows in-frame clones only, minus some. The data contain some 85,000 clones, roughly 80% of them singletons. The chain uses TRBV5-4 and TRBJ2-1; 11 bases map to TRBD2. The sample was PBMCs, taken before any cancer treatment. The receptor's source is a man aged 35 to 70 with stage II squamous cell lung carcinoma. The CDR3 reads CASSGTSGSVPGGYNEQFF. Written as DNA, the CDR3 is TGTGCCAGCAGCGGAACTAGCGGGAGCGTTCCTGGAGGTTACAATGAGCAGTTCTTC.